The clone carrying this T cell receptor (beta chain) was counted only a few times. Its antigen is unidentified. Sorted-subset replicate PCR reactions contained 150 to 200 ng DNA, corresponding to some 28,000 T cell genomes. TCRdb's copy holds only in-frame clones and misses some; the assay was immunoSEQ multiplex PCR. Found here are about 120,000 clones, around 68% of them singletons; the top ten hold roughly 24%. This sample stems from a study of shared clonotypes between healthy human individuals. Study overall: CD4 naive and memory got three plates each, CD8 naive two, CD8 memory one. Overall study findings and caveats: When compared with the clonotypes that were shared by all four sorted-subset donors, the non-shared clonotypes turned out to have lower generation probabilities.

The CDR3 has 13 amino acids. V was pared by 0 bases and J by 5 bases, with 5 bases between. The germline V gene encodes CDR1 SEHNR and CDR2 FQNEAQ (reference sequence). Sequencing was carried out using memory CD8+ T cells sorted from blood. Indicated subset: CD45RO+ cells pooled with CCR7-negative TemRA cells. The TCR sequence derives from a woman in her 30s in good health. This chain links TRBV7-9 with TRBJ2-1; the D is unclear. The CDR3 sequence is CASSLAGNNEQFF. The CDR3 coding sequence is TGTGCCAGCAGCTTAGCAGGGAACAATGAGCAGTTCTTC.